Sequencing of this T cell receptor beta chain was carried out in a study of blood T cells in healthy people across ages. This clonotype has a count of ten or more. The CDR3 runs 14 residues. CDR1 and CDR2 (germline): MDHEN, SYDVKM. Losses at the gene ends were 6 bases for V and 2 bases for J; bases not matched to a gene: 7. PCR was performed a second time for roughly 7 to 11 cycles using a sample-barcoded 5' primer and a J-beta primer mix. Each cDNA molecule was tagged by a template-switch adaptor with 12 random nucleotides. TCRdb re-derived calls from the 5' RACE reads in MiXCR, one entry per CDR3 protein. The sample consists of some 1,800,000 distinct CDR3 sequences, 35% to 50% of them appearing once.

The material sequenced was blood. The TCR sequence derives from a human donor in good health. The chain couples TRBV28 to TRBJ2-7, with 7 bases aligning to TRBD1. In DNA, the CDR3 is TGTGCCAGCAGCTTTCAAGGGGGCCCCTACGAGCAGTACTTC. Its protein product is CASSFQGGPYEQYF.